A single T cell receptor (beta chain) is shown here with its context. Its antigen remains unidentified. This record belongs to a study of cytomegalovirus exposure and HLA in healthy donors. Study information: In an earlier analysis, 90 million to 120 million unique TCR beta sequences were found from 150 million to 200 million T cells.

Primers for the PCR totalled 60 Vbeta and 13 Jbeta. The method was immunoSEQ multiplex PCR; TCRdb's version includes in-frame clones alone and lacks a portion of them. The sample carries 180,000 or so clones, 60% to 80% recorded once. V was pared by 0 bases and J by 8 bases, with 8 bases of the junction left unmatched. In germline, CDR1 is KGHSH, CDR2 LQKENI. The CDR3 runs 15 residues. Study-level results: The dataset shows that most TCR sequences were rare, while some public TCRs occurred in many donors. Most TCR beta V segments were productive about 90% or about 30% of the time in an earlier analysis. The listing of approximately 160 TCR beta chains classed them as cytomegalovirus-associated.

Input material: PBMCs. This sequence joins TRBV18 and TRBJ2-7, with 9 bases that match TRBD1. The clonotype comes from a middle-aged man in good health and CMV-seropositive. CDR3 DNA: TGTGCCAGCTCACCACCGGGGGGACAGGGAATGCAGCAGTACGTC. The encoded protein is CASSPPGGQGMQQYV.